One sample yielded the 28 T cell receptor beta chains listed below, sequenced in a study of tissue T cells after allogeneic stem cell transplantation. Clones were read by immunoSEQ multiplex PCR, and TCRdb kept only the in-frame ones, dropping some. Among 5,000 or so clones, around a third were seen once, and the ten largest hold 4.5%. Time point of the sample: mouse harvest day 14 after allogeneic transplant. Each mouse received 10^7 T-cell-depleted marrow cells plus 10^6 splenic CD5+ T cells by tail vein. Material: skin. These receptor sequences come from a female BALB/c mouse given C57BL/6 T cells with graft-versus-host disease after an allogeneic hematopoietic cell transplant.

As concerns this clone: The genes are named according to mouse. Read data end 1 residue before the CDR3 end; the end is taken from the germline J gene. The gene calls are TRBV12-1 and TRBJ2-4, with D possibly matching TRBD2 (5 bases). The CDR3 is 14 amino acids. V lost 2 bases, J lost 0 bases, and 8 bases lay in between. Germline loops: CDR1 SGHSN, CDR2 HYEKVE. The covered CDR3 bases are TGTGCCAGCTCTCCCTGGGTTAGTCAAAACACCTTGTAC. It specifies CASSPWVSQNTLY. The whole CDR3 protein is CASSPWVSQNTLYF.

Regarding this clone: The gene symbols are mouse symbols. The read terminates 1 residue ahead of where the CDR3 ends, so the germline J gene completes it. The chain employs TRBV23 and TRBJ1-6; the listed D gene, TRBD1, was not tested against the DNA. TRBJ1-6 is an ORF, with its function uncertain. CDR1 and CDR2 from the germline V gene are KGHTA and FQNQQP. The CDR3 extends over 13 amino acids. Partial CDR3 DNA: TGCTCCAGCAGTCAAGACAGGAATTCGCCCCTCTAC. Amino acid sequence: CSSSQDRNSPLY. The entire CDR3 protein is CSSSQDRNSPLYF.

This clone has more than one count but fewer than ten. Each gene name is a mouse one. The read comes to an end 1 residue before the CDR3 does, leaving the germline J gene to fill in the end. This chain links TRBV26 with TRBJ2-1; 10 bases match TRBD2. The V and J ends lost 1 base and 7 bases, in that order; junction bases with no gene match: 4. Germline CDR1 and CDR2: KGHPV and FQNQEV (reference sequence). There are 15 residues in the CDR3. The part of the CDR3 DNA that was read is TGTGCCAGCAGTCTGTTCCTGGGGGGGCTGGCTGAGCAGTTC. This translates into CASSLFLGGLAEQF. The entire CDR3 protein is CASSLFLGGLAEQFF.

This clone was seen just once. The gene names given are mouse names. The read ends 1 residue before the CDR3 terminus; that terminus is restored from the germline J gene. The rearrangement links TRBV15 to TRBJ2-7; D gene unclear. Germline loops: CDR1 SGHND, CDR2 FRSKSL. The CDR3 runs 12 residues. V was clipped by 3 bases and J by 7 bases, with 10 bases between them. The CDR3 spells CASSFGEREQYF. The sequenced part of the CDR3 DNA is TGTGCCAGCAGTTTCGGGGAGAGGGAACAGTAC.

This clone was recorded only once. This may stem from a read error, because a much larger clone lies one nucleotide away. Genes here carry mouse names. The CDR3 end lies 1 residue beyond the end of the read and is filled in from the germline J gene. The chain recombines TRBV26 with TRBJ2-7; maybe TRBD1 (6 bases). The CDR3 is made up of 14 amino acids. Germline values: CDR1 KGHPV, CDR2 FQNQEV (reference sequence). Deletions cut 6 bases from V and 2 bases from J, with 14 bases between. CDR3 bases read: TGTGCCAGCAGGGCGGGACAAAGCCCCTATGAACAGTAC. This sequence encodes CASRAGQSPYEQY. In full, the CDR3 reads CASRAGQSPYEQYF.

This clone is termed medium-sized. The gene names given are mouse names. The read is 1 residue too short to cover the CDR3 end, so that end is filled in from the germline J gene. The V gene is TRBV23, the J gene TRBJ1-3; TRBD1 is the table's D call and was not checked against the DNA. Germline V gene sequence: CDR1 KGHTA, CDR2 FQNQQP. This CDR3 is 15 amino acids long. CDR3 amino acids: CSSSQSQNSGNTLYF. Partial CDR3 DNA: TGCTCCAGCAGTCAATCTCAGAATTCTGGAAATACGCTCTAT.

A word on this clone: Gene names are mouse gene names. The read gets to within 1 residue of the CDR3 end, and the germline J gene fills in the rest. The gene calls are TRBV26 and TRBJ2-3, with D hard to call. CDR1 is KGHPV, CDR2 FQNQEV, per germline (reference sequence). Deletions cut 4 bases from V and 0 bases from J, with 5 bases between. The CDR3 is 13 residues long. The CDR3 loop is CASSQTSAETLYF. CDR3 bases read: TGTGCCAGCAGTCAGACTAGTGCAGAAACGCTGTAT.

This clone was detected a few times. The listed genes are named as in mouse. The sequence runs out 1 residue before the end of the CDR3; the remainder is reconstructed from the germline J gene. J is TRBJ2-2 and V is TRBV13-1; no definite D call. CDR3 length equals 14 residues. Germline V gene lookup returns CDR1 NSHNY and CDR2 SYGAGN. Trimming removed 4 bases from V and 1 base from J, with 8 bases in between. This chain's CDR3 is CASSLAENTGQLYF. The DNA read from the CDR3 is TGTGCCAGCAGTCTCGCTGAAAACACCGGGCAGCTCTAC.

This clone is termed medium-sized. Genes here carry mouse names. The CDR3 end lies 1 residue beyond the end of the read and is filled in from the germline J gene. The rearrangement joins TRBV26 to TRBJ2-5; the match to TRBD1 covers 10 bases. The CDR3 is made up of 14 amino acids. The germline CDR1 and CDR2 sequences are KGHPV and FQNQEV (reference sequence). V shed 2 bases and J 4 bases; nucleotides not matched to a gene: 0. The CDR3 sequence: CASSLGTGEDTQYF. Incomplete CDR3 DNA: TGTGCCAGCAGTCTGGGGACAGGGGAAGACACCCAGTAC. The whole variable domain, filled in from reference TRBV26 and TRBJ2-5, reads NSKVIQTPRYLVKGQGQKAKMRCIPEKGHPVVFWYQQNKNNEFKFLINFQNQEVLQQIDMTEKRFSAECPSNSPCSLEIQSSEAGDSALYLCASSLGTGEDTQYFGPGTRLLVL.

Worth noting for this clone: Gene names and germline refer to mouse. The read stops 1 residue short of the end of the CDR3; the missing end is completed from the germline J gene. V gene TRBV22 combines with J gene TRBJ2-5; the table's TRBD2 call for D was not verified on the DNA. TRBV22 is designated a pseudogene. CDR3 length: 16 residues. The CDR3 DNA, read in part, is TGTGCCAGCAGTTGTCCTGGGGGGGGAAACCAAGACACCCAGTAC. Protein: CASSCPGGGNQDTQY. The whole CDR3 region reads CASSCPGGGNQDTQYF.

Notes on this clone: Genes and germline come from the mouse. The read terminates 1 residue ahead of where the CDR3 ends, so the germline J gene completes it. The genes are TRBV12-2 and TRBJ2-5, with TRBD1 matching 7 bases. Germline V gene data show CDR1 as SGHLS and CDR2 as HYDKME. The CDR3 is made up of 13 amino acids. Trimming at V came to 2 bases and at J to 3 bases, leaving 1 base not matched to a gene. The CDR3 sequence: CASSRDSQDTQYF. The covered CDR3 bases are TGTGCCAGCTCTCGGGACAGTCAAGACACCCAGTAC.

This clone was counted between two and nine times. These gene names are mouse names. The missing CDR3 end, 1 residue past where the read stops, is filled in from the germline J gene. V is TRBV12-2 and J is TRBJ2-7; TRBD2 is a possible D gene (5 bases). Germline V gives CDR1 SGHLS, CDR2 HYDKME. The CDR3 has 14 amino acids. The V end lost 0 bases, the J end lost 3 bases, and 11 bases lay between the germline ends. The covered CDR3 bases are TGTGCCAGCTCTCTCGACACTGGCGTCTATGAACAGTAC. Residues: CASSLDTGVYEQY. In full, the CDR3 is CASSLDTGVYEQYF.

As concerns this clone: The listed genes are named as in mouse. The missing CDR3 end, 1 residue past where the read stops, is filled in from the germline J gene. The V call is TRBV26, the J call TRBJ2-7; 9 bases are a match to TRBD1. This CDR3 comprises 14 residues. The germline gives CDR1 KGHPV, CDR2 FQNQEV (reference sequence). After removal of 7 bases from V and 4 bases from J, the junction contained 8 bases not matched to a gene. CDR3: CASTLTGGTYEQYF. The sequenced part of the CDR3 DNA is TGTGCCAGCACCCTGACAGGGGGGACTTATGAACAGTAC. Combining the CDR3 with reference TRBV26 and TRBJ2-7 gives the whole variable domain NSKVIQTPRYLVKGQGQKAKMRCIPEKGHPVVFWYQQNKNNEFKFLINFQNQEVLQQIDMTEKRFSAECPSNSPCSLEIQSSEAGDSALYLCASTLTGGTYEQYFGPGTRLTVL.

In its sample, this clone ranks as medium-sized (0.01 to 0.1%). Gene names are the mouse ones. The covered CDR3 bases are TGTGCCAGCTCACAGGGATCCGACTACACC. Translating it yields CASSQGSDYT. The whole CDR3 sequence reads CASSQGSDYTF. The gene calls are TRBV12-1 and TRBJ1-2, with a possible D match to TRBD1 (6 bases). Coverage ceases 1 residue before the CDR3 finishes, and the germline J gene fills in the end. Germline values: CDR1 SGHSN, CDR2 HYEKVE. Deletions cut 4 bases from V and 5 bases from J, with 7 bases between. The CDR3 consists of 11 residues.

By sample share, this clone is medium-sized (0.01 to 0.1%). The genes and germline here are from mouse. The CDR3 end falls 1 residue outside the read, so it is completed with the germline J gene. The chain carries TRBV26 and TRBJ2-4, with TRBD1 matching over 7 bases. The CDR3 sequence is 13 residues long. Germline-derived CDR1 and CDR2 are KGHPV and FQNQEV (reference sequence). The V segment lost 6 bases and the J segment 5 bases; nucleotides outside the gene matches: 5. CDR3 DNA (partial): TGTGCCAGCAGCCGGGACAGCGGAAACACCTTGTAC. Translating gives CASSRDSGNTLY. The complete CDR3 sequence is CASSRDSGNTLYF.

In this sample, this clone is medium-sized. Gene and germline names: mouse. The read stops 1 residue short of the end of the CDR3; the missing end is completed from the germline J gene. The J gene is TRBJ1-1, the V gene TRBV26; D remains unclear. Germline V gene sequence: CDR1 KGHPV, CDR2 FQNQEV (reference sequence). V lost 3 bases and J lost 1, with 6 bases in between. The CDR3 is made up of 13 amino acids. The sequenced CDR3 bases are TGTGCCAGCAGTCTTAACAGAAACACAGAAGTCTTC. Translated, it gives CASSLNRNTEVF. The full CDR3 reads CASSLNRNTEVFF.

Only one count was recorded for this clone. The listed genes are named as in mouse. The read ends 1 residue shy of where the CDR3 ends; the end is completed using the germline J gene. This chain uses TRBV26 with TRBJ2-3; a possible D gene is TRBD1 (5 bases). V shed 3 bases and J shed 3 bases, with 13 bases lying between them. Germline V gene data show CDR1 as KGHPV and CDR2 as FQNQEV (reference sequence). CDR3 length: 15 amino acids. CDR3 protein: CASSLPGMNAETLYF. Incomplete CDR3 DNA: TGTGCCAGCAGTCTCCCAGGGATGAACGCAGAAACGCTGTAT. The variable domain in full, with the rest retrieved from reference TRBV26 and TRBJ2-3, is NSKVIQTPRYLVKGQGQKAKMRCIPEKGHPVVFWYQQNKNNEFKFLINFQNQEVLQQIDMTEKRFSAECPSNSPCSLEIQSSEAGDSALYLCASSLPGMNAETLYFGSGTRLTVL.

With regard to this clone: Gene names denote mouse genes. The read ends 1 residue early relative to the CDR3; the germline J gene fills the gap. This chain links TRBV19 with TRBJ2-4; 10 bases map to TRBD2. After removal of 5 bases from V and 3 bases from J, the junction contained 3 bases not matched to a gene. The CDR3 extends over 14 amino acids. The germline gives CDR1 FNHDT, CDR2 SITEND (reference sequence). The sequenced part of the CDR3 DNA is TGTGCCAGCAGCGGACTGGGGGTCCAAAACACCTTGTAC. This codes for CASSGLGVQNTLY. Given in full, the CDR3 is CASSGLGVQNTLYF.

As for this clone: Genes here carry mouse names. The CDR3 reads CASSFGGLYEQYF. CDR3 bases read: TGTGCCAGCAGTTTTGGGGGGCTTTATGAACAGTAC. The V gene is TRBV15, the J gene TRBJ2-7; weak D call: TRBD2 (7 bases). The sequence runs out 1 residue before the end of the CDR3; the remainder is reconstructed from the germline J gene. The germline CDR1 and CDR2 sequences are SGHND and FRSKSL. The CDR3 totals 13 residues. The ends were cut back, 3 bases at V and 4 bases at J, with 10 bases in the middle. The variable domain in full, with the rest retrieved from reference TRBV15 and TRBJ2-7, is DAGVTQTPRHEVAEKGQTIILKCEPVSGHNDLFWYRQTKIQGLELLSYFRSKSLMEDGGAFKDRFKAEMLNSSFSTLKIQPTEPKDSAVYLCASSFGGLYEQYFGPGTRLTVL.

This clone was picked up one time. Any gene name here is a mouse gene name. The read stops 1 residue short of the end of the CDR3; the missing end is completed from the germline J gene. V and J are TRBV3 and TRBJ2-5; a possible D gene is TRBD1 (5 bases). Germline V gene data show CDR1 as SNHLY and CDR2 as FYNGKV (reference sequence). The CDR3 loop spans 14 amino acids. V was pared by 2 bases and J by 0 bases, with 6 bases between. CDR3 bases read: TGTGCCAGCAGCTTACAGGGAAACCAAGACACCCAGTAC. Amino acids: CASSLQGNQDTQY. The entire CDR3 protein is CASSLQGNQDTQYF.

About this clone: Mouse germline and gene names are used. The CDR3 end lies 1 residue beyond the end of the read and is filled in from the germline J gene. The chain couples TRBV26 to TRBJ2-3; D is possibly TRBD1 (5 bases). Trimming removed 5 bases from V and 1 base from J, with 7 bases in between. In germline, CDR1 is KGHPV, CDR2 FQNQEV (reference sequence). CDR3 length equals 13 residues. Partial CDR3 DNA: TGTGCCAGCAGTTCGACAGGTGCAGAAACGCTGTAT. It is translated as CASSSTGAETLY. The whole CDR3 is CASSSTGAETLYF.

This clone was observed a handful of times. Here the gene names and germline are mouse. The observed sequence ends 1 residue before the CDR3 terminus, with the missing tail filled in from the germline J gene. The chain has TRBV26 and TRBJ1-1; TRBD1 might be the D (6 bases). This CDR3 spans 13 amino acids. Germline CDR1 reads KGHPV; CDR2 reads FQNQEV (reference sequence). V dropped 2 bases and J dropped 5 bases, with 9 bases sitting between them. The CDR3 sequence: CASSLGRGTEVFF. The sequenced part of the CDR3 DNA is TGTGCCAGCAGTCTGGGCAGGGGTACAGAAGTCTTC.

By share, this clone ranks as medium-sized. Mouse names are used for the genes. The read ends 1 residue early relative to the CDR3; the germline J gene fills the gap. The rearrangement joins TRBV5 to TRBJ2-7, with D possibly being TRBD2 (5 bases). The V end lost 0 bases, the J end lost 0 bases, and 15 bases lay between the germline ends. Germline values: CDR1 LGHNA, CDR2 YNLKQL (reference sequence). The CDR3 is made up of 17 amino acids. The CDR3 bases that were read are TGTGCCAGCAGCCAAGATCCGGTGGGGTTCCTCTCCTATGAACAGTAC. Translated, it gives CASSQDPVGFLSYEQY. The entire CDR3 sequence reads CASSQDPVGFLSYEQYF.

This clone is termed medium-sized. Genes here carry mouse names. The DNA ends 1 residue before the CDR3 does, and the rest of the CDR3 is filled in from the germline J gene. This sequence joins TRBV2 and TRBJ2-5, with D perhaps being TRBD1 or TRBD2 (5 bases each). The CDR3 is made up of 15 amino acids. The germline V and J ends were trimmed by 0 bases and 6 bases, with 13 bases remaining between them. The germline gives CDR1 LGHNA, CDR2 YSYQKL. The CDR3 bases that were read are TGTGCCAGCAGCCAAGACGGGCTTCGGGGGGACACCCAGTAC. This encodes CASSQDGLRGDTQY. The whole CDR3 reads CASSQDGLRGDTQYF.

This clone was seen more than once but under ten times. These gene names are mouse names. The missing CDR3 end, 1 residue past where the read stops, is filled in from the germline J gene. The chain combines TRBV23 with TRBJ2-5; TRBD1 is the table's D call, not checked against the DNA. Germline loops: CDR1 KGHTA, CDR2 FQNQQP. The CDR3 has 14 residues. The CDR3 bases that were read are TGCTCCAGCAGTCAATCCGCAGTCCAAGACACCCAGTAC. This gives the protein CSSSQSAVQDTQY. The whole CDR3 sequence is CSSSQSAVQDTQYF.

This clone is classed as medium-sized. Gene names and germline match the mouse. The read halts 1 residue ahead of the CDR3 end, with the missing end drawn from the germline J gene. The chain is built from TRBV26 and TRBJ2-7, with D perhaps being TRBD1 or TRBD2 (5 bases each). There are 13 residues in the CDR3. In germline, CDR1 is KGHPV, CDR2 FQNQEV (reference sequence). The V gene lost 1 base and the J gene lost 7 bases, with 11 bases spanning the gap. The DNA read from the CDR3 is TGTGCCAGCAGTCTGTTTGGGGAGGGGGAACAGTAC. This sequence encodes CASSLFGEGEQY. The CDR3, in full, reads CASSLFGEGEQYF.

By its share, this clone is medium-sized. All gene names here are mouse names. The read ends 1 residue early relative to the CDR3; the germline J gene fills the gap. J is TRBJ1-4 and V is TRBV26; D gene ambiguous. The CDR3 spans 15 residues. Trimming left V 1 base short and J 0 bases short, with 6 bases between. The V gene's germline CDR1 is KGHPV and CDR2 FQNQEV (reference sequence). The CDR3 sequence is CASSLWSVSNERLFF. The sequenced part of the CDR3 DNA is TGTGCCAGCAGTCTGTGGTCAGTTTCCAACGAAAGATTATTT.

This clone is classed as medium-sized. Genes and germline come from the mouse. With the read ending 1 residue before the CDR3 end, the germline J gene is used to fill in that end. This rearrangement joins TRBV3 to TRBJ2-7, with 9 bases identical to TRBD2. Germline lookup yields CDR1 SNHLY and CDR2 FYNGKV (reference sequence). The CDR3 extends over 15 amino acids. The V segment lost 2 bases and the J segment 7 bases; nucleotides outside the gene matches: 9. The DNA read from the CDR3 is TGTGCCAGCAGCTTATTTGGGGGGGCGCTAGTGGAACAGTAC. It translates to CASSLFGGALVEQY. In full, the CDR3 reads CASSLFGGALVEQYF.